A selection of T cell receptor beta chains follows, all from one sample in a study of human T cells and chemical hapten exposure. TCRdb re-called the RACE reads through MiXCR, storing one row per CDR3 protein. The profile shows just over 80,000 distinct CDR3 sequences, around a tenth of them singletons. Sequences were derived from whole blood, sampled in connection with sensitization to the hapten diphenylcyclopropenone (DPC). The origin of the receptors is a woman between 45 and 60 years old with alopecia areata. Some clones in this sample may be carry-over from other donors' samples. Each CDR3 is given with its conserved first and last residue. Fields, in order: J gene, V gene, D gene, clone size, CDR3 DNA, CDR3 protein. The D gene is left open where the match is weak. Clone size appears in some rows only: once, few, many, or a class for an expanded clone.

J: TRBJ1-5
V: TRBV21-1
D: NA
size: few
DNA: TGTGCCAGCAGCAAAGCGCGAGGGGATAGCAATCAGCCCCAGCATTTT
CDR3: CASSKARGDSNQPQHF

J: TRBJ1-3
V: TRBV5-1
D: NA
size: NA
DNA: TGCGCCAGCAGCTTGGGCGCTGCCTCTGGAAACACCATATATTTT
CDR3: CASSLGAASGNTIYF

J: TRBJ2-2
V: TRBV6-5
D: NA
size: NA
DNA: TGTGCCAGCAGTTACCGTCAGGGCCGGGGCACCGGGGAGCTGTTTTTT
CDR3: CASSYRQGRGTGELFF

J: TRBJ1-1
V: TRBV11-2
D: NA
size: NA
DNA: TGTGCCAGCAGGCCCCTGAGGGGGGGGAACACTGAAGCTTTCTTT
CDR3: CASRPLRGGNTEAFF

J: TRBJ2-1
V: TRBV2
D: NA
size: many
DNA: TGTGCCAGCAGTGAAGAGGGTTATGAGCAGTTCTTC
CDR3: CASSEEGYEQFF

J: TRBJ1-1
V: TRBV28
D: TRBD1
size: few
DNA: TGTGCCAGCAGTATTGACAGGGGCACTGAAGCTTTCTTT
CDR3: CASSIDRGTEAFF

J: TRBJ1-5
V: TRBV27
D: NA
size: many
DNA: TGTGCCAGCAGTCTCATGATGGGTGGTCAGCCCCAGCATTTT
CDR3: CASSLMMGGQPQHF

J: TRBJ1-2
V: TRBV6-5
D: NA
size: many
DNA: TGTGCCACTAGTAAAGTTCAGGGCAGCGGCTACACCTTC
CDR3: CATSKVQGSGYTF

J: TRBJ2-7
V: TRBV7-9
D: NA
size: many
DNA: TGTGCCAGCAGCTTAGACCGAAACTACGAGCAGTACTTC
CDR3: CASSLDRNYEQYF

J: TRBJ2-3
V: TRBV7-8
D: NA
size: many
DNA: TGTGCCAGCAGCCCGGGACCTAGGGATACGCAGTATTTT
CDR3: CASSPGPRDTQYF

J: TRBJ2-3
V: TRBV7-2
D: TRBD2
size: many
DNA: TGTGCCAGCAGCCCCCGACGGCTAGCGGCGGGAGATACGCAGTATTTT
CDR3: CASSPRRLAAGDTQYF

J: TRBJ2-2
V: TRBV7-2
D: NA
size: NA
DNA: TGTGCCAGCACTCCTGAGCGGCTGAACACCGGGGAGCTGTTTTTT
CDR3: CASTPERLNTGELFF

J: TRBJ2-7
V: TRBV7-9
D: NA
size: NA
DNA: TGTGCCAGCAGCCCCCCCATGTACACCACCTACGAGCAGTACTTC
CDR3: CASSPPMYTTYEQYF

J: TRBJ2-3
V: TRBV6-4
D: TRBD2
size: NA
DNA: TGTGCCAGCAGTGAACTAGCGGGAGCAGATACGCAGTATTTT
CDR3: CASSELAGADTQYF

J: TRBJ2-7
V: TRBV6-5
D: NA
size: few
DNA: TGTGCCAGCAGCCCAACCCGGCAGGGGAGAAACGAGCAGTACTTC
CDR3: CASSPTRQGRNEQYF

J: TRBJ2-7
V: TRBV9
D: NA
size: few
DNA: TGTGCCAGCAGCGTTGGGCTCGGGGGATACGAGCAGTACTTC
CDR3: CASSVGLGGYEQYF

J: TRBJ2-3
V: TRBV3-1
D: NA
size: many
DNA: TGTGCCAGCAGCCGGGACGGGGCTAGAGATACGCAGTATTTT
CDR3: CASSRDGARDTQYF

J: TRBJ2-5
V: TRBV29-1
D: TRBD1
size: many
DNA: TGCAGCGTTTCCGGGACAGGAGTGGAGACCCAGTACTTC
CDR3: CSVSGTGVETQYF

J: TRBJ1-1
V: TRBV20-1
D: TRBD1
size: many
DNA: TGCAGCTTAAACAGGGGAACTGAAGCTTTCTTT
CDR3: CSLNRGTEAFF

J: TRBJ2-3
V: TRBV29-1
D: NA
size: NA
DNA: TGCAGCGTGGGGCTGGGAGATACGCAGTATTTT
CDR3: CSVGLGDTQYF

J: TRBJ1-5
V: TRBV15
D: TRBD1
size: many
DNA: TGTGCCACCAGCAGAGATCCCAGTAGGACAGGGGGCATGACGGGCAATCAGCCCCAGCATTTT
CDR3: CATSRDPSRTGGMTGNQPQHF

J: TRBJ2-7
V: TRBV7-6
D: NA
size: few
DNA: TGTGCCAGCAGCGCTACAGGTATACCCTACGAGCAGTACTTC
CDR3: CASSATGIPYEQYF

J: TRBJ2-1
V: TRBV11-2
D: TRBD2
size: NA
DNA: TGTGCCAGCAGCTTTGTGCCTAGCGGGAGACCCGACAATGAGCAGTTCTTC
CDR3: CASSFVPSGRPDNEQFF

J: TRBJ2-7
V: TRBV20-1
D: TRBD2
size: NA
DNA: TGCAGTGCTAGCTCCGGGACTAGCAAGGGCTACGAGCAGTACTTC
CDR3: CSASSGTSKGYEQYF

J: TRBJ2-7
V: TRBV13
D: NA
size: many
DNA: TGTGCCAGCAGGGAGGAGTCCAGGGCGCGTGAGCAGTACTTC
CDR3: CASREESRAREQYF

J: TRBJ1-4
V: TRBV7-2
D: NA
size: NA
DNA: TGTGCCAGCAGCTGGACGTATAATGAAAAACTGTTTTTT
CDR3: CASSWTYNEKLFF

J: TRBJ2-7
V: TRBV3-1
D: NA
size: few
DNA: TGTGCCAGCAGCCAAGCCCGTTGGGCTAGATACGAGCAGTACTTC
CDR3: CASSQARWARYEQYF